Detailed here is one T cell receptor (beta chain). Its antigen has not been determined. No much larger clone is present one base from it, and per-base qualities are unavailable. Each collaborating institution followed its own protocols to collect whole blood in K2EDTA tubes. For TCRbeta analysis, collaborators shipped samples in one of three forms: frozen whole blood, isolated PBMCs, or DNA extracted from either of those sample types. The immunoSEQ Assay, a bias-controlled multiplex PCR, was used to amplify TCRbeta CDR3 regions from genomic DNA. The authors' analysis ran thus. The number of nucleated cells in each sample was estimated by amplification of reference gene primers within the assay. To quantify the absolute abundance of each unique TCRbeta CDR3 rearrangement, sequence reads were collapsed and filtered. Productive Simpson clonality was computed per sample as the square root of Simpson's diversity index over productive rearrangements. TCRdb provides this immuneACCESS table in a form limited to in-frame rearrangements. Some clones are lacking; in checked studies, under half of them reflect an unresolved V gene, and why the rest are absent is not known. The D gene and trimming were derived from the DNA, and the V and J assignments and clone size from that table. For this sample the table gives more than 200,000 clones, of which 79% were detected only once. The top ten clones comprise approximately 4% of the sample.

The CDR3 numbers 13 residues from cysteine through phenylalanine. Only the CDR3 DNA stays, 39 bases, in frame from base 1. The V end loses 11 bases and the J end loses 1 base, and a stretch of 14 bases separates them. This sample is part of a study of blood T cell repertoires in COVID-19 (dated by TCRdb to 2020 to 2022). Regarding the research as a whole: Collaborator samples came from the United States, Italy and Spain and covered acute and convalescent phases of COVID-19. The material from the prospective study consisted of cDNA or gDNA derived from T cells, B-cell-depleted T cells, or PBMCs. The dataset comprised deeply sampled blood TCRbeta repertoires from subjects exposed to, actively infected with, or recovered from COVID-19. The repertoires were released in a freely available public database meant as a resource for research on the immune response to SARS-CoV-2. The samples were drawn from the first 160 participants of the ongoing ImmuneRACE study and from 1,254 subjects provided by 6 global collaborators. Sample metadata almost always included a de-identified subject ID, COVID-19 status, age in years and sex. HLA class I and class II types, where available, came from metadata supplied by the sample provider rather than from assay-based typing.

The investigation overall reported the following: How much clinical and demographic metadata was included differed by source and by participant, and the metadata was provided uncurated.

This TCR was recovered from a woman aged 40 to 55 with active or convalescent COVID-19. The chain couples TRBV12-3 or TRBV12-4 to TRBJ1-1; TRBD1 is a possible D gene, resting on 6 matching bases. The specimen sequenced was peripheral blood. The nucleotide sequence reads TGTGCCGCAGTTAGGACAGAGAACACTGAAGCTTTCTTT. It translates as CAAVRTENTEAFF.